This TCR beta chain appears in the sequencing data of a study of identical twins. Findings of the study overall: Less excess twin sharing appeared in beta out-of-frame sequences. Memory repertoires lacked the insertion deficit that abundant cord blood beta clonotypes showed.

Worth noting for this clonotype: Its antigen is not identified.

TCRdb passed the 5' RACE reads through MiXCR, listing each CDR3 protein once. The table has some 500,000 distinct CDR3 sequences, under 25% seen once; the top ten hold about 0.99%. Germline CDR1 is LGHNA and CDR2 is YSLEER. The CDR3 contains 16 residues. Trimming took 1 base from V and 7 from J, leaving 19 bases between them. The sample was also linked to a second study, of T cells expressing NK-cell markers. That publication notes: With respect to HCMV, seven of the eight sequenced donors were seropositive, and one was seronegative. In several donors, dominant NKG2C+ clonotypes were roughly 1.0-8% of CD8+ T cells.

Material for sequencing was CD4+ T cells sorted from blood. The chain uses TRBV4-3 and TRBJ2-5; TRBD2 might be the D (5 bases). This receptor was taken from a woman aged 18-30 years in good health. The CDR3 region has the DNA TGCGCCAGCAGCCAAGGAGTGAGGGAGCTGTACGGGACCCAGTACTTC. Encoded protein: CASSQGVRELYGTQYF.